The next 12 T cell receptor beta chains were all read from a single sample in a study of cytomegalovirus exposure and HLA in healthy donors. Vbeta (60) and Jbeta (13) primers were used in the PCR. Data came from immunoSEQ multiplex PCR; TCRdb stores just in-frame clones and leaves some out. The table records around 100,000 clones, 80% of them present only once. The sample taken for sequencing was PBMCs. Source of these receptors: a man aged 30 to 45 in good health and CMV-seronegative.

This rearrangement joins TRBV15 to TRBJ2-3; TRBD1 matches at 9 bases. The CDR3 extends over 14 amino acids. V was pared by 4 bases and J by 2 bases, with 1 base of the junction left unmatched. The germline V gene has CDR1 LNHNV and CDR2 YYDKDF (reference sequence). The CDR3 DNA sequence: TGTGCCACCAGCAACAGGGGGCCCACAGATACGCAGTATTTT. Translated, it gives CATSNRGPTDTQYF.

This chain connects TRBV18 to TRBJ2-2, with 7 bases fitting TRBD1. The trim removed 1 base at V and 0 bases at J, leaving 5 bases unmatched. CDR1 and CDR2 from the germline V gene are KGHSH and LQKENI. The CDR3 is 17 residues long. The CDR3 reads CASSPQGGGPNTGELFF. CDR3 DNA: TGTGCCAGCTCACCACAAGGGGGCGGACCGAACACCGGGGAGCTGTTTTTT.

The chain has TRBV10-3 and TRBJ1-5; D is possibly TRBD1 (6 bases). The V end lost 10 bases, the J end lost 0 bases, and 16 bases lay between the germline ends. The CDR3 sequence is 15 residues long. Germline values: CDR1 ENHRY, CDR2 SYGVKD. CDR3 coding DNA: TGTGCCACGGCGTCACAGGGTAATAGCAATCAGCCCCAGCATTTT. It codes for CATASQGNSNQPQHF.

The V call is TRBV4-3, the J call TRBJ1-3; 8 bases are shared with TRBD1. Losses at the gene ends were 1 base for V and 4 bases for J; bases not matched to a gene: 9. Germline CDR1 is LGHNA and CDR2 is YSLEER. This CDR3 spans 17 amino acids. The CDR3 spells CASSQGGWQGAGNTIYF. The CDR3 region has the DNA TGCGCCAGCAGCCAAGGCGGGTGGCAGGGGGCGGGAAACACCATATATTTT.

The DNA for the CDR3 is TGTGCCAGCAGCCCAGCCCTTAGACTCGGGGAGCTGTTTTTT. Residues: CASSPALRLGELFF. The V and J genes are TRBV7-2 and TRBJ2-2; the D is unclear. Germline V lookup: CDR1 SGHTA, CDR2 FQGNSA. V lost 5 bases, J lost 7 bases, and 14 bases lay in between. The CDR3 has 14 amino acids.

V gene TRBV28 combines with J gene TRBJ1-4; D gene ambiguous. V was shortened by 6 bases and J by 7 bases, with 6 bases between the two germline ends. CDR3 length: 11 amino acids. Looked up from germline, CDR1 is MDHEN and CDR2 is SYDVKM. The CDR3 protein is CASSTGEKLFF. The CDR3, as DNA: TGTGCCAGCAGCACGGGTGAAAAACTGTTTTTT. Looking up the rest from reference TRBV28 and TRBJ1-4 gives the full variable domain: DVKVTQSSRYLVKRTGEKVFLECVQDMDHENMFWYRQDPGLGLRLIYFSYDVKMKEKGDIPEGYSVSREKKERFSLILESASTNQTSMYLCASSTGEKLFFGSGTQLSVL.

V gene TRBV7-2 combines with J gene TRBJ2-2; D possibly corresponds to TRBD1 (6 bases). V lost 4 bases and J lost 3, with 9 bases in between. This CDR3 contains 14 residues. The V gene's germline CDR1 is SGHTA and CDR2 FQGNSA. The CDR3 spells CASSSDRYTGELFF. CDR3 DNA: TGTGCCAGCAGCTCGGACAGATACACCGGGGAGCTGTTTTTT.

Here the CDR3 reads CASSFQFQADTQYF. CDR3 nucleotide sequence: TGCGCCAGCAGCTTCCAATTTCAGGCGGATACGCAGTATTTT. The J gene is TRBJ2-3, the V gene TRBV5-1; D is ambiguous. Germline lookup yields CDR1 SGHRS and CDR2 YFSETQ. V dropped 2 bases and J dropped 6 bases, with 13 bases sitting between them. The CDR3 loop spans 14 amino acids.

DNA of the CDR3: TGTGCCAGCAGCTTAGAAGCGAGGCTCTGGAAACGGGACACCATATATTTT. Protein product: CASSLEARLWKRDTIYF. This chain joins TRBV7-6 and TRBJ1-3; unclear D gene. CDR1 is SGHVS and CDR2 is FNYEAQ in the germline V gene. The ends were cut back, 1 base at V and 8 bases at J, with 21 bases in the middle. The CDR3 is 17 residues long.

The chain carries TRBV4-3 and TRBJ2-7, with 9 bases identical to TRBD1. CDR3 length: 16 amino acids. Germline V gives CDR1 LGHNA, CDR2 YSLEER. V lost 1 base to trimming and J lost 2 bases; unmatched junction nucleotides: 6. CDR3 sequence: CASSQGNGDRAYEQYF. The CDR3 DNA follows: TGCGCCAGCAGCCAAGGGAACGGGGACAGGGCCTACGAGCAGTACTTC.

V and J are TRBV29-1 and TRBJ2-7; no definite D call. Trimming took 4 bases from V and 3 from J, leaving 13 bases between them. There are 13 residues in the CDR3. Germline V lookup: CDR1 SQVTM, CDR2 ANQGSEA. The CDR3 nucleotides are TGCAGCGTTGTCTGGGCAGAGAGCTACGAGCAGTACTTC. It specifies CSVVWAESYEQYF.

The rearrangement joins TRBV6-5 to TRBJ1-2; 9 positions agree with TRBD1. The V and J ends lost 2 bases and 7 bases, in that order; junction bases with no gene match: 5. CDR1 and CDR2 (germline): MNHEY, SVGAGI. This CDR3 has 14 amino acids. The CDR3 protein is CASSYLGQGPGYTF. DNA of the CDR3: TGTGCCAGCAGTTACCTTGGACAGGGGCCTGGCTACACCTTC.